A single sample gave rise to the 11 T cell receptor beta chains below, sequenced in a study of shared clonotypes between healthy human individuals. Positively selected for CCR7, the CD45RO-negative cells used as naive CD8 cells excluded terminally differentiated effector memory CD45RA+ cells. The assay was immunoSEQ multiplex PCR, and TCRdb's table has in-frame clones only and misses some. The table records some 740,000 clones, around 92% of them present only once. The sample consisted of naive CD8+ T cells sorted from blood. The receptor source for this set is a man aged 25-45 years in good health.

J is TRBJ2-7 and V is TRBV28; TRBD2 aligns across 14 bases. This CDR3 spans 14 amino acids. J lost 4 bases, V lost 5 bases, and 1 base had no gene match. The germline gives CDR1 MDHEN, CDR2 SYDVKM. The CDR3 sequence: CASSGTSGSYEQYF. Written as DNA, the CDR3 is TGTGCCAGCAGTGGGACTAGCGGGAGTTACGAGCAGTACTTC.

The J gene is TRBJ2-7, the V gene TRBV2, with 7 bases matching TRBD1. CDR3 length equals 13 residues. V trimming: 6 bases; J trimming: 7 bases; junction bases outside the gene matches: 9. Germline V gene data show CDR1 as SNHLY and CDR2 as FYNNEI. CDR3 nucleotides: TGTGCCAGCAGCGGCAGGGACAGCTTGGAGCAGTACTTC. Residues: CASSGRDSLEQYF.

The V call is TRBV5-6, the J call TRBJ2-1, with D unclear. CDR3 length: 11 amino acids. The germline CDR1 and CDR2 sequences are SGHDT and YYEEEE. The V end lost 4 bases, the J end lost 8 bases, and 7 bases lay between the germline ends. Here the CDR3 reads CASSTGYEQFF. Written as DNA, the CDR3 is TGTGCCAGCAGCACTGGGTATGAGCAGTTCTTC.

V and J are TRBV5-5 and TRBJ1-2; maybe TRBD1 (5 bases). CDR1 SGHKS and CDR2 YYEKEE come from the germline V gene (reference sequence). V lost 0 bases and J lost 10, with 13 bases in between. This CDR3 comprises 13 residues. This CDR3 is CASSLALGGDYTF. The CDR3 DNA sequence: TGTGCCAGCAGCTTGGCCCTTGGGGGAGACTACACCTTC.

The rearrangement links TRBV9 to TRBJ2-7; 10 bases agree with TRBD2. The CDR3 totals 16 residues. The V gene end was trimmed by 0 bases and the J gene end by 3 bases; junction bases not matched to a gene: 6. Germline lookup yields CDR1 SGDLS and CDR2 YYNGEE. CDR3 in amino acids: CASSVGSSGRIYEQYF. The CDR3 DNA reads TGTGCCAGCAGCGTAGGCTCTAGCGGGAGAATCTACGAGCAGTACTTC. The complete variable domain, with remaining parts taken from reference TRBV9 and TRBJ2-7, reads DSGVTQTPKHLITATGQRVTLRCSPRSGDLSVYWYQQSLDQGLQFLIQYYNGEERAKGNILERFSAQQFPDLHSELNLSSLELGDSALYFCASSVGSSGRIYEQYFGPGTRLTVT.

The chain carries TRBV9 and TRBJ2-2; D not certain. Germline lookup yields CDR1 SGDLS and CDR2 YYNGEE. V was clipped by 1 base and J by 0 bases, with 10 bases between them. The CDR3 has 16 amino acids. CDR3 sequence reads: CASSVSRTSNTGELFF. The CDR3 nucleotides read TGTGCCAGCAGCGTAAGTAGAACCTCGAACACCGGGGAGCTGTTTTTT.

The chain recombines TRBV27 with TRBJ2-7; no firm D call. Between the trimmed V and J ends, which lost 3 bases and 7 bases, there was a span of 16 bases. The CDR3 extends over 14 amino acids. Germline values: CDR1 MNHEY, CDR2 SMNVEV (reference sequence). The CDR3, as DNA: TGTGCCAGCAGTTTTTCAGTGGTTGTTGGGGAGCAGTACTTC. Encoded protein: CASSFSVVVGEQYF.

The J gene is TRBJ2-3, the V gene TRBV6-1, with D hard to call. Germline V gene sequence: CDR1 MNHNS, CDR2 SASEGT. The CDR3 length is 13 residues. Trimming removed 2 bases from V and 6 bases from J, with 9 bases in between. In nucleotides, the CDR3 is TGTGCCAGCAGTGAATTGAAGTCCGATACGCAGTATTTT. It codes for CASSELKSDTQYF.

The genes are TRBV7-9 and TRBJ2-1; weak D call: TRBD2 (5 bases). Germline V gene lookup returns CDR1 SEHNR and CDR2 FQNEAQ (reference sequence). This CDR3 is built from 15 residues. With 5 bases removed from V and 0 bases from J, the gap between germline ends came to 11 bases. This CDR3 is CASSTTRVSYNEQFF. In nucleotides, the CDR3 is TGTGCCAGCAGCACAACTAGGGTCTCCTACAATGAGCAGTTCTTC.

The chain has TRBV10-3 and TRBJ2-7; either TRBD1 or TRBD2 may fit D (5 bases each). From germline, CDR1 is ENHRY and CDR2 SYGVKD. This CDR3 has 15 residues. Between the trimmed V and J ends, which lost 0 bases and 3 bases, there was a span of 12 bases. This CDR3 is CAISESRQGVYEQYF. CDR3 nucleotide sequence: TGTGCCATCAGTGAGTCCAGGCAGGGAGTCTACGAGCAGTACTTC.

This clone occurred a few times. CDR3 sequence reads: CASSALPTSRQGSGDGYTF. The CDR3 coding sequence is TGTGCCAGCTCAGCCCTCCCAACGTCAAGACAGGGATCCGGCGATGGCTACACCTTC. The chain employs TRBV18 and TRBJ1-2, with TRBD1 matching over 7 bases. The CDR3 runs to 19 residues. The germline CDR1 and CDR2 sequences are KGHSH and LQKENI. V lost 5 bases, J lost 6 bases, and 24 bases stayed unmatched.